The rows below give T cell receptor beta chains drawn from one sample of a study of blood T cell repertoires in COVID-19. Generated by immunoSEQ multiplex PCR, the TCRdb table keeps only in-frame clones and is missing some. The sample shows almost 200,000 clones, about 90% of them seen only once. Source material: peripheral blood. These receptors came from a woman in her 70s with acute or convalescent COVID-19. Both conserved end residues are part of each CDR3. Fields, in order: D gene, V gene, J gene, clone size, CDR3 DNA, CDR3 protein. D genes are given only for firm matches. Expanded clones get a size class; other rows say once, few or many, or leave the size out.

TRBD1	TRBV5-4	TRBJ1-2	.	TGTGCCAGCAGCTTGTTCACCGGGACAGGGGCGGTTGGCTACACCTTC	CASSLFTGTGAVGYTF
.	TRBV7-6	TRBJ1-6	.	TGTGCCAGCAGTAATGCGGAAAATTCACCCCTCCACTTT	CASSNAENSPLHF
TRBD1	TRBV27	TRBJ2-5	.	TGTGCCAGCAGTTTAGCTTCGTGGGACAGGGGCGTCCGACAGTACTTC	CASSLASWDRGVRQYF
TRBD1	TRBV7-9	TRBJ2-1	.	TGTGCCAGCAGATGGGGACAGTCCACAAATGAGCAGTTCTTC	CASRWGQSTNEQFF
.	TRBV6-5	TRBJ1-2	.	TGTGCCAGCAGTTACTCGGCAGGGCCGGACTATGGCTACACCTTC	CASSYSAGPDYGYTF
TRBD1	TRBV19	TRBJ1-1	.	TGTGCCAGTAGTCTGATTGACAGGGTGAACACTGAAGCTTTCTTT	CASSLIDRVNTEAFF
.	TRBV5-1	TRBJ1-1	.	TGCGCCAGCAGCGGCACAACTGAAGCTTTCTTT	CASSGTTEAFF
.	TRBV20-1	TRBJ2-5	.	TGCAGTGCTGGCCCTGAGACCCAGTACTTC	CSAGPETQYF
TRBD1	TRBV6-6	TRBJ2-7	.	TGTGCCAGCAGTTACTCGCCCGGGACAGGGGGATACGAGCAGTACTTC	CASSYSPGTGGYEQYF
TRBD1	TRBV12-5	TRBJ1-1	.	TGTGCTAGTGGACCCGGACAGGGGAGAATAGAGAACACTGAAGCTTTCTTT	CASGPGQGRIENTEAFF
TRBD1	TRBV19	TRBJ1-2	.	TGTGCCAGTAGTACGTTCCGAGGGGGCAATTGGAATGGCTACACCTTC	CASSTFRGGNWNGYTF
TRBD1	TRBV5-1	TRBJ1-3	.	TGCGCCAGCAGCTTGGCCAATAGACAGGGGGCTGGAGGAAACACCATATATTTT	CASSLANRQGAGGNTIYF
TRBD1	TRBV10-3	TRBJ2-7	.	TGTGCCATCAGTGACCCCGGGACAGGGGGCTACGAGCAGTACTTC	CAISDPGTGGYEQYF
TRBD2	TRBV9	TRBJ2-2	few	TGTGCCAGCAGCGTTAAAGCGGGATCGAACACCGGGGAGCTGTTTTTT	CASSVKAGSNTGELFF
TRBD1	TRBV6-5	TRBJ1-1	.	TGTGCCAGCAGTTGGACAGGGGCGAACACTGAAGCTTTCTTT	CASSWTGANTEAFF
TRBD1	TRBV10-3	TRBJ1-6	.	TGTGCCACCCAGGGAAGGGGGACAGTAGATTCACCCCTCCACTTT	CATQGRGTVDSPLHF
.	TRBV19	TRBJ1-4	.	TGTGCCAGTAAAGCCGGGACCGCTGGGGGGGAAAAACTGTTTTTT	CASKAGTAGGEKLFF
.	TRBV5-1	TRBJ1-1	.	TGCGCCAGCAAGGCAGACTCCTCGAACACTGAAGCTTTCTTT	CASKADSSNTEAFF
TRBD1	TRBV4-1	TRBJ2-5	.	TGCGCCAGCAGCCAAGAGGACAGGCACGGAGAGACCCAGTACTTC	CASSQEDRHGETQYF